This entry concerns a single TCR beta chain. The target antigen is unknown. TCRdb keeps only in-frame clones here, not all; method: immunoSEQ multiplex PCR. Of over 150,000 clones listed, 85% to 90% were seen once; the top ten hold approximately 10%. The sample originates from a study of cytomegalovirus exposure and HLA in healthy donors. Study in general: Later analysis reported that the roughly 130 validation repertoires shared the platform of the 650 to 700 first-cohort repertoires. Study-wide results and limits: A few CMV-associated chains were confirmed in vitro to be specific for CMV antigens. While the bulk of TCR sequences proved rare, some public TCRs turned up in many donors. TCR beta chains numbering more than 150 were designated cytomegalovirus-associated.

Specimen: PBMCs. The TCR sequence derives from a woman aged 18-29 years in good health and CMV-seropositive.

In DNA, the CDR3 is TGTGCCAGCAGTTCCGGACAGGGCGTGGGCTATGGCTACACCTTC. It translates to CASSSGQGVGYGYTF. The V gene is TRBV28, the J gene TRBJ1-2; 8 positions agree with TRBD1. The CDR3 is 15 amino acids. The germline V gene has CDR1 MDHEN and CDR2 SYDVKM. J lost 4 bases, V lost 4 bases, and 8 bases had no gene match.